This TCR beta chain was sequenced for a study of T cell repertoires in cytomegalovirus infection. Regarding the study as a whole: In two of eight donors, the top clonotype was HLA-C-restricted CMV-specific.

V shed 0 bases, J shed 3 bases, and the junction held 4 bases outside the gene matches. The V gene's germline CDR1 is MNHEY and CDR2 SVGEGT. The CDR3 contains 16 residues. To note about this clonotype: The antigen is not known.

From the reads, TCRdb called clonotypes with MiXCR, one entry per CDR3 protein. The table shows about 830,000 distinct CDR3 sequences, with roughly 33% occurring only once. The sequence was obtained from a human donor in good health (CMV status not recorded). Some clones in this sample may be carry-over from other donors' samples. J is TRBJ2-5 and V is TRBV6-2 or TRBV6-3; 10 positions agree with TRBD2. The source material was cultured CD8+ T cells from PBMCs, sampled from culture after CMV antigen stimulation. For the CDR3, the DNA is TGTGCCAGCAGTTACTCACCAGGACTAGCGGAAGAGACCCAGTACTTC. Translated, it gives CASSYSPGLAEETQYF.